A single sample is the source of the 10 T cell receptor beta chains below, sequenced in a study of blood T cell repertoires in COVID-19. Libraries were prepared by immunoSEQ multiplex PCR; TCRdb keeps only in-frame clonotypes and omits some of them. The top ten hold around 1.2% of the sample, which has 200,000 to 250,000 clones, about 90% seen once. The sequencing input was peripheral blood. The source is a man between 25 and 39 years old with acute or convalescent COVID-19.

The chain joins TRBV2 to TRBJ2-1; possible D gene TRBD2, 5 bases. The CDR3 contains 14 residues. Germline CDR1 is SNHLY and CDR2 is FYNNEI. V gave up 4 bases and J gave up 8 bases, with 15 bases separating them. The CDR3 loop reads CASSARVTSDEQFF. In nucleotides, the CDR3 is TGTGCCAGCAGTGCGAGGGTAACGAGCGATGAGCAGTTCTTC.

The V gene is TRBV28, the J gene TRBJ1-2; D is ambiguous. The CDR3 totals 11 residues. Germline V CDR1 and CDR2: MDHEN, SYDVKM. Trimming took off 4 bases at V and 7 bases at J, with 7 bases between the two ends. CDR3: CASSYTLGYTF. The DNA of the CDR3 is TGTGCCAGCAGTTATACTCTTGGCTACACCTTC.

This chain joins TRBV9 and TRBJ1-1; D is unresolved. The CDR3 length is 13 residues. Trimming shortened V by 0 bases and J by 1 base, and 4 bases separated the two germline ends. CDR1 SGDLS and CDR2 YYNGEE come from the germline V gene. The CDR3 region has the DNA TGTGCCAGCAGCGTAGCTCCGAACACTGAAGCTTTCTTT. Its protein product is CASSVAPNTEAFF.

V is TRBV11-2 and J is TRBJ2-3, with no clear D. The germline gives CDR1 SGHAT, CDR2 FQNNGV. V was cut by 2 bases and J by 2 bases, with 5 bases left in between. The CDR3 has 13 residues. The CDR3 coding sequence is TGTGCCAGCAGCTTAAGCTACACAGATACGCAGTATTTT. As protein: CASSLSYTDTQYF.

This clone was counted a single time. The sample has other DNA sequences that encode this CDR3 too. The genes are TRBV29-1 and TRBJ1-2; a possible D gene is TRBD1 (6 bases). CDR1 and CDR2 (germline): SQVTM, ANQGSEA. The CDR3 has 11 residues. V lost 3 bases, J lost 4 bases, and 6 bases lay in between. The CDR3 sequence: CSVDRGYGYTF. DNA for the CDR3: TGCAGCGTTGACAGGGGCTATGGCTACACCTTC.

The V and J genes are TRBV28 and TRBJ2-6; TRBD2 matches at 7 bases. The CDR3 contains 18 residues. V shed 2 bases and J 0 bases; nucleotides not matched to a gene: 7. Germline values: CDR1 MDHEN, CDR2 SYDVKM. The chain's CDR3 is CASSLLKGGSSGANVLTF. In DNA, the CDR3 is TGTGCCAGCAGTTTACTAAAAGGCGGGAGCTCTGGGGCCAACGTCCTGACTTTC.

This clone appeared once. The V and J genes are TRBV18 and TRBJ2-7, with a possible D match to TRBD2 (6 bases). This CDR3 contains 14 residues. The germline V gene encodes CDR1 KGHSH and CDR2 LQKENI. V was shortened by 0 bases and J by 6 bases, with 12 bases between the two germline ends. The CDR3 is CASSPPGLAGEQYF. The CDR3 DNA reads as TGTGCCAGCTCACCACCGGGACTGGCGGGCGAGCAGTACTTC.

The V and J genes are TRBV4-2 and TRBJ2-7, with a weak D call TRBD1 (5 bases). This CDR3 spans 15 amino acids. Trimming stripped 0 bases from V and 2 bases from J, with 11 bases between. Germline V gene sequence: CDR1 LGHNA, CDR2 YNFKEQ. CDR3: CASSQDYRITYEQYF. The CDR3 nucleotides read TGTGCCAGCAGCCAAGATTACAGGATCACCTACGAGCAGTACTTC.

The chain links TRBV11-2 to TRBJ2-3; 7 bases align to TRBD1. Trimming cost V 1 base and J 8 bases; bases outside gene matches: 0. The CDR3 consists of 12 residues. In germline, CDR1 is SGHAT, CDR2 FQNNGV. For the CDR3, the DNA is TGTGCCAGCAGCTTAGCAGGGGGTACGCAGTATTTT. Its protein product is CASSLAGGTQYF. The full variable domain, rest sourced from reference TRBV11-2 and TRBJ2-3, is EAGVAQSPRYKIIEKRQSVAFWCNPISGHATLYWYQQILGQGPKLLIQFQNNGVVDDSQLPKDRFSAERLKGVDSTLKIQPAKLEDSAVYLCASSLAGGTQYFGPGTRLTVL.

The chain couples TRBV4-2 to TRBJ2-3; possible D gene TRBD2, 7 bases. V lost 3 bases and J 6 bases, leaving 13 bases between the germline ends. From germline, CDR1 is LGHNA and CDR2 YNFKEQ. The CDR3 sequence is 14 residues long. The CDR3 sequence: CASSQREGGDTQYF. CDR3 DNA: TGTGCCAGCAGCCAGCGTGAGGGGGGGGATACGCAGTATTTT.